This record concerns one TCR beta chain sequence. Its antigen is unidentified. These data come from a study of identical twins. Study outcomes and limitations: Insertions were reduced in abundant cord blood beta clonotypes but not in memory repertoires. Model-predicted out-of-frame TCR alpha sharing fell below observed values in monozygotic twins. Beta out-of-frame sequences showed weaker excess twin sharing.

MiXCR was run by TCRdb on the 5' RACE reads, yielding one entry per CDR3 protein. The repertoire holds some 900,000 distinct CDR3 sequences, with around an eighth as singletons. Germline V gives CDR1 SGHDN, CDR2 FVKESK. V shed 3 bases and J shed 6 bases, with 10 bases lying between them. This CDR3 has 13 residues. This sample also belongs to another study, concerning yellow fever vaccine responses in identical twins.

This clonotype originated in a woman aged 18-35 years in good health. The chain carries TRBV14 and TRBJ2-3, with a tentative D call TRBD1 (5 bases). Specimen: PBMCs. CDR3 sequence reads: CASSQGHWDTQYF. The CDR3 coding sequence is TGTGCCAGCAGCCAGGGGCATTGGGATACGCAGTATTTT. The full variable domain, its missing parts supplied by reference TRBV14 and TRBJ2-3, is EAGVTQFPSHSVIEKGQTVTLRCDPISGHDNLYWYRRVMGKEIKFLLHFVKESKQDESGMPNNRFLAERTGGTYSTLKVQPAELEDSGVYFCASSQGHWDTQYFGPGTRLTVL.